A single T cell receptor (beta chain) is shown here with its context. This specimen belongs to a study of CD8 T cells in Susac syndrome. Trimming shortened V by 4 bases and J by 4 bases, and 8 bases separated the two germline ends. The CDR3 spans 13 residues. In germline, CDR1 is SGHNT, CDR2 YYREEE (reference sequence). A quantity of roughly 0.5 to 1 ug RNA underwent reverse transcription using random hexamers. The method of amplification for TCR beta CDR3 was immunoSEQ multiplex PCR, covering 54 Vbeta and 13 Jbeta. A single record per CDR3 protein comes from TCRdb applying MiXCR to the immunoSEQ multiplex PCR reads. The sample contains roughly 200,000 distinct CDR3 sequences, 85% to 95% of which appear only once.

This rearrangement joins TRBV5-4 to TRBJ2-2, with D unresolved. The clonotype was recovered from a human donor with multiple sclerosis. Sequencing was done on a sample of CD8+ T cells from PBMCs. The CDR3 is CASSLPPTGELFF. The DNA for the CDR3 is TGTGCCAGCAGCCTCCCCCCCACCGGGGAGCTGTTTTTT.